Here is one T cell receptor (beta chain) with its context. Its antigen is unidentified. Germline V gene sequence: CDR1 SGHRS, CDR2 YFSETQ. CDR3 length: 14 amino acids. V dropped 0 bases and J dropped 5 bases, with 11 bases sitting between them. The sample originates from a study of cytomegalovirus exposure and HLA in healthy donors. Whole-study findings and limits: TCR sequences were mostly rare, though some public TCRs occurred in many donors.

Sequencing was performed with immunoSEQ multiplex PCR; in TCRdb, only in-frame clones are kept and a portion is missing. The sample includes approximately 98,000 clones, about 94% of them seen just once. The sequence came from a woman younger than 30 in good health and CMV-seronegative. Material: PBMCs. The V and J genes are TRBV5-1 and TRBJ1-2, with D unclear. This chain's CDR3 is CASSLGEGLYGYTF. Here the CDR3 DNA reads TGCGCCAGCAGCTTGGGGGAGGGCCTATATGGCTACACCTTC.